This is a list of T cell receptor beta chains from one sample in a study of response to subunit inactivated influenza vaccine. TCRdb reanalysed the RT-PCR reads using MiXCR and keeps one entry per CDR3 protein. The sample has roughly 670,000 distinct CDR3 sequences, less than 15% seen once. Specimen: PBMCs from blood, collected roughly 2 weeks before vaccination. All receptors derive from a man aged 45 to 65 who received an inactivated influenza vaccine. Each CDR3 is given with its conserved first and last residue. The D gene is left open where the match is weak. Clone size appears in some rows only: once, few, many, or a class for an expanded clone.

d_gene,v_gene,abundance,j_gene,CDR3nt,CDR3aa
-,TRBV6-2/TRBV6-3,few,TRBJ1-1,TGTGCCAGCAGTTGGGGCTCCATCGCTGAAGCTTTCTTT,CASSWGSIAEAFF
-,TRBV7-9,-,TRBJ1-4,TGTGCCAGCAAACCTGAGACAATTACCGAAAAACTGTTTTTT,CASKPETITEKLFF
-,TRBV5-1,-,TRBJ2-3,TGCGCCAGCAGCTGGTTGGTAACGAGTACAGATACGCAGTATTTT,CASSWLVTSTDTQYF
-,TRBV6-5,-,TRBJ2-1,TGTGCCAGCAGACTAACCGGGACGGGAACCTACAATGAGCAGTTCTTC,CASRLTGTGTYNEQFF
-,TRBV5-1,many,TRBJ2-1,TGCGCCAGCAGCACAGACGGGTACAATGAGCAGTTCTTC,CASSTDGYNEQFF
TRBD1,TRBV2,few,TRBJ1-6,TGTGCCAGCAGTGTATGGGACAGGGGATCACCCCTCCACTTT,CASSVWDRGSPLHF
TRBD1,TRBV4-3,-,TRBJ2-5,TGCGCCAGCAGCCAGAATGCGCGCTCCACTTGGACAGGGAGTACGACCCAGTACTTC,CASSQNARSTWTGSTTQYF
TRBD2,TRBV11-3,-,TRBJ2-3,TGTGCCAGCAGCCAGTCCGGGACTAGCCAGTATTTT,CASSQSGTSQYF
-,TRBV5-1,-,TRBJ2-1,TGCGCCAGCCATTTCGGTGACTCCTACAATGAGCAGTTCTTC,CASHFGDSYNEQFF
-,TRBV6-1,-,TRBJ1-1,TGTGCCAGCAGGATGGGACTCAAGAACACTGAAGCTTTCTTT,CASRMGLKNTEAFF
TRBD2,TRBV6-2/TRBV6-3,many,TRBJ2-5,TGTGCCTCCAAAGGTAGCGGGAGGTCAGAGACCCAGTACTTC,CASKGSGRSETQYF
TRBD1,TRBV5-1,-,TRBJ2-5,TGCGCCAGCAGCTTCTTCGGGACAGGGGGCACAGAGACCCAGTACTTC,CASSFFGTGGTETQYF
-,TRBV5-1,-,TRBJ2-3,TGCGCCAGCAGCTTGGATGGGGCGATGGCAGATACGCAGTATTTT,CASSLDGAMADTQYF
-,TRBV7-2,many,TRBJ1-1,TGTGCCAGCAGCTTACAGGGAGCTCGCACTGAAGCTTTCTTT,CASSLQGARTEAFF
-,TRBV10-3,few,TRBJ2-7,TGTGCCATCAGTGAGTCGCAGGGTACCTACGAGCAGTACTTC,CAISESQGTYEQYF
-,TRBV2,many,TRBJ2-1,TGTGCCAGCAAAAGACTGGTCAATGAGCAGTTCTTC,CASKRLVNEQFF
TRBD1,TRBV25-1,-,TRBJ1-6,TGTGCCAGCAGTGTGGGACAGGGGGGTCGATCACCCCTCCACTTT,CASSVGQGGRSPLHF
-,TRBV27,-,TRBJ1-5,TGTGCCAGCAGTTTACTTGGCCATACAGGGTCGGACCAGCCCCAGCATTTT,CASSLLGHTGSDQPQHF
-,TRBV2,few,TRBJ2-5,TGTGCCAGCAGTGAAGCGCAGGGAGTCCAAGAGACCCAGTACTTC,CASSEAQGVQETQYF
TRBD1,TRBV11-2,-,TRBJ2-4,TGTGCCAGCAGCTCCCCCGCGGCAGGGGGCCAGTACCTAGCCAAAAACATTCAGTACTTC,CASSSPAAGGQYLAKNIQYF
-,TRBV6-2/TRBV6-3,-,TRBJ1-2,TGTGCCAGCAGTTACGACGGTGAAATCGGCTACACCTTC,CASSYDGEIGYTF
TRBD1,TRBV28,few,TRBJ1-1,TGTGCCAGCAAAAAAGTGGCAGGGGGCGCGTTGGGCACTGAAGCTTTCTTT,CASKKVAGGALGTEAFF
TRBD2,TRBV9,-,TRBJ2-1,TGTGCCAGCAGCGTCGGTGGTAGCGGGCACTACAATGAGCAGTTCTTC,CASSVGGSGHYNEQFF
-,TRBV12-3/TRBV12-4,-,TRBJ1-2,TGTGCCAGCTCCCTGGACACCCTTAACTATGGCTACACCTTC,CASSLDTLNYGYTF
TRBD2,TRBV25-1,once,TRBJ2-5,TGTGCCAGCAGCCACACTACTAGCGGGGGGGCCAGTCTAAAGACCCAGTACTTC,CASSHTTSGGASLKTQYF
-,TRBV28,few,TRBJ2-2,TGTGCCAGCAGCTCGAAGAGCACCGGGGAGCTGTTTTTT,CASSSKSTGELFF
-,TRBV20-1,-,TRBJ2-1,TGCAGTGCTCTCCCCCCGGGACCGCTCTACAATGAGCAGTTCTTC,CSALPPGPLYNEQFF
TRBD1,TRBV20-1,-,TRBJ2-5,TGCAGTGCTAGGGAAAGGTTCGGACAGGGACGAGAGACCCAGTACTTC,CSARERFGQGRETQYF
-,TRBV6-5,-,TRBJ2-2,TGTGCCAGCAGTTACACTCGAGGGTACACCGGGGAGCTGTTTTTT,CASSYTRGYTGELFF
-,TRBV29-1,few,TRBJ2-7,TGCAGCGTGACTGGGGGGACCGAAACCTACGAGCAGTACTTC,CSVTGGTETYEQYF
TRBD1,TRBV7-9,few,TRBJ1-1,TGTGCCAGCAAGACAGGGGGTGGGAACACTGAAGCTTTCTTT,CASKTGGGNTEAFF
TRBD2,TRBV7-8,-,TRBJ2-2,TGTGCCAGCAGCTTTAGCGGGGGGACTAACGGGGAGCTGTTTTTT,CASSFSGGTNGELFF
-,TRBV6-1,-,TRBJ2-3,TGTGCCAGCGAGGGGACACGGAAGTCCACAGATACGCAGTATTTT,CASEGTRKSTDTQYF
-,TRBV7-9,few,TRBJ1-3,TGTGCCAGCAGCTTAGAGCCAGGAATAAAAGGAAACACCATATATTTT,CASSLEPGIKGNTIYF
TRBD1,TRBV5-1,few,TRBJ2-5,TGCGCCAGCAGCTTGTCCCCGACAGGGCAAGAGACCCAGTACTTC,CASSLSPTGQETQYF
-,TRBV10-3,-,TRBJ2-7,TGTGCCATCAGTGAGTCCTACAGTATAAACGAGCAGTACTTC,CAISESYSINEQYF
-,TRBV5-1,many,TRBJ1-1,TGCGCCAGCAGCCCCTCTGGAGGGAACACTGAAGCTTTCTTT,CASSPSGGNTEAFF
TRBD1,TRBV5-1,-,TRBJ2-3,TGCGCCAGCAGCAAATACGACAGGGGGAGCACAGATACGCAGTATTTT,CASSKYDRGSTDTQYF
-,TRBV7-2,-,TRBJ2-7,TGTGCCAGCAGCTTTCTACCGGGACAAGGTATGGTGGAGCAGTACTTC,CASSFLPGQGMVEQYF
-,TRBV11-2,-,TRBJ2-7,TGTGCCAGCAGCTTAGGCGGCTGGCAGTACTTC,CASSLGGWQYF
-,TRBV5-1,few,TRBJ2-2,TGCGCCAGCAGCTTGAATATGGTAGCGGCGAACACCGGGGAGCTGTTTTTT,CASSLNMVAANTGELFF
-,TRBV20-1,few,TRBJ1-5,TGCAGTGCTAGTCCCACGGACCATCCCTATCAGCCCCAGCATTTT,CSASPTDHPYQPQHF
-,TRBV4-2,few,TRBJ1-3,TGTGCCAGCAGCCAAGGGGAGAGGAACACCATATATTTT,CASSQGERNTIYF
TRBD2,TRBV12-3/TRBV12-4,-,TRBJ2-3,TGTGCCAGCTCCCTCCCCCTGGGACTAGCAACAGATACGCAGTATTTT,CASSLPLGLATDTQYF
TRBD1,TRBV6-6,-,TRBJ2-7,TGTGCCAGCAGTACGACAGGGGTGGACGAGCAGTACTTC,CASSTTGVDEQYF
TRBD1,TRBV6-2/TRBV6-3,many,TRBJ2-4,TGTGCCAGCAGTACCGGGACAGCCCTAAACATTCAGTACTTC,CASSTGTALNIQYF
TRBD1,TRBV5-1,-,TRBJ2-5,TGCGCCAGCAGCAATACCGGGACAGGGGGCGAGACCCAGTACTTC,CASSNTGTGGETQYF
-,TRBV7-6,many,TRBJ2-3,TGTGCCAGCAGGCCTGAAGGGTCAGATACGCAGTATTTT,CASRPEGSDTQYF
TRBD2,TRBV7-2,-,TRBJ2-7,TGTGCCAGCATCGGACTAGCGGGAGGGTCATCCTACGAGCAGTACTTC,CASIGLAGGSSYEQYF
TRBD2,TRBV7-8,many,TRBJ2-2,TGTGCCAGCAGCTTACTAGCGGGGGGGGTGAACACCGGGGAGCTGTTTTTT,CASSLLAGGVNTGELFF
-,TRBV28,few,TRBJ2-7,TGTGCCAGCGTCAGGGAGAGTCCCTACGAGCAGTACTTC,CASVRESPYEQYF
TRBD1,TRBV28,-,TRBJ2-1,TGTGCCAGTCCATCGACAGGGTACTACAATGAGCAGTTCTTC,CASPSTGYYNEQFF
TRBD1,TRBV25-1,many,TRBJ2-2,TGTGCCAGCAGCCGGTCGGGACAGTGGGCGACCGGGGAGCTGTTTTTT,CASSRSGQWATGELFF
-,TRBV4-3,once,TRBJ1-1,TGCGCCAGCAGCCAGAGGCTACAGAACACTGAAGCTTTCTTT,CASSQRLQNTEAFF
-,TRBV6-2/TRBV6-3,-,TRBJ1-5,TGTGCCAGCAGCACCAGGTCACGCAATCAGCCCCAGCATTTT,CASSTRSRNQPQHF
TRBD1,TRBV6-1,-,TRBJ2-6,TGTGCCAGCAAGGGGGACAGGGGATCTGGGGCCAACGTCCTGACTTTC,CASKGDRGSGANVLTF